This TCR beta chain emerged from a study of cytomegalovirus exposure and HLA in healthy donors. This clone was recorded only once. Use of 60 Vbeta and 13 Jbeta primers characterized the PCR. Data came from immunoSEQ multiplex PCR; TCRdb stores just in-frame clones and leaves some out. This sample has approximately 140,000 clones, with roughly three quarters found just once. CDR1 and CDR2 (germline): MGHDK, SYGVNS. The CDR3 spans 11 residues. V gave up 6 bases and J gave up 6 bases, with 8 bases separating them. The TCR comes from a young man in good health and CMV-seronegative. What was sequenced was PBMCs. The rearrangement joins TRBV25-1 to TRBJ1-2; D gene ambiguous. CDR3 residues: CASRQNHGYTF. CDR3 coding DNA: TGTGCCAGCAGGCAGAACCATGGCTACACCTTC.